This T cell receptor (beta chain) was profiled in a study of Ad26.COV2.S vaccination and SARS-CoV-2 variants. General observations from the study: Among vaccine recipients, spike-specific TCR breadth exceeded that of placebo recipients. Placebo recipients and vaccine recipients were similar in non-spike TCR breadth.

Clones were read by immunoSEQ multiplex PCR, and TCRdb kept only the in-frame ones, dropping some. The repertoire holds roughly 300,000 clones, with 75% to 90% as singletons. The treatment is: some 20 received Ad26.COV2.S at low or high dose, single or two shots; about five received placebo; per-sample allocation not given. Sampling happened 63 days after the first vaccine or placebo injection. Trimming left V 7 bases short and J 6 bases short, with 19 bases between. CDR1 is LNHDA and CDR2 is SQIVND in the germline V gene (reference sequence). The CDR3 contains 15 residues. Comment on this clone: Its antigen is unidentified.

This chain joins TRBV19 and TRBJ1-5, with unresolved D. The clonotype originates from a person aged 18 to 65 who received the Ad26.COV2.S COVID-19 vaccine or a placebo. Sample: peripheral blood, taken in a trial of Ad26.COV2.S vaccine versus placebo. The DNA for the CDR3 is TGTGCCAGTACCCCTGGAACCACGAGGGTTCAGCCCCAGCATTTT. Amino acids: CASTPGTTRVQPQHF. Together with reference TRBV19 and TRBJ1-5, the CDR3 gives the full variable domain: DGGITQSPKYLFRKEGQNVTLSCEQNLNHDAMYWYRQDPGQGLRLIYYSQIVNDFQKGDIAEGYSVSREKKESFPLTVTSAQKNPTAFYLCASTPGTTRVQPQHFGDGTRLSIL.